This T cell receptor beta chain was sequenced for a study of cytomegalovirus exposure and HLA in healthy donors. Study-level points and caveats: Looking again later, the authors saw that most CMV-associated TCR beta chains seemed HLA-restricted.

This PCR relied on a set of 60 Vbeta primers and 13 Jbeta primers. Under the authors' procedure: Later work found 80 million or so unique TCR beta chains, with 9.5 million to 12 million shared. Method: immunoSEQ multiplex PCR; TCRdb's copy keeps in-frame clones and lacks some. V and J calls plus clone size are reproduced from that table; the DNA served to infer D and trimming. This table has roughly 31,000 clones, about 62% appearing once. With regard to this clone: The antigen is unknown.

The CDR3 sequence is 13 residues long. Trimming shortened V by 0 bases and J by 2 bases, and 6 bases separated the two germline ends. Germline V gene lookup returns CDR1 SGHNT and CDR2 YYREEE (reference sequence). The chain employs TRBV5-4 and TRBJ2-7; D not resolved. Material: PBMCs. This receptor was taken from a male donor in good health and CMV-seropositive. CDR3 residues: CASSLEGAYEQYF. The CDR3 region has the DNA TGTGCCAGCAGCTTGGAAGGAGCCTACGAGCAGTACTTC.